These 21 T cell receptor beta chains originate from one sample sequenced in a study of blood T cell repertoires in COVID-19. Sequencing used immunoSEQ multiplex PCR; TCRdb keeps in-frame clones, though not all of them. Among over 300,000 clones listed, approximately 91% were seen once. Sequencing was performed on PBMCs or T cells enriched from blood (not recorded which). The receptors were gathered from a woman aged 40 to 50 who had recovered from COVID-19.

V usage is TRBV11-3 and J usage is TRBJ2-1, with 7 positions matching TRBD2. The CDR3 extends over 15 amino acids. The V gene end was trimmed by 5 bases and the J gene end by 2 bases; junction bases not matched to a gene: 6. Germline loops: CDR1 SGHNT, CDR2 YENEEA. In DNA, the CDR3 is TGTGCCAGCAGCGCGGGGAGGGTAGCCTACAATGAGCAGTTCTTC. Translation: CASSAGRVAYNEQFF.

The chain joins TRBV28 to TRBJ2-7, with D possibly being TRBD2 (6 bases). This CDR3 comprises 14 residues. Germline V gene lookup returns CDR1 MDHEN and CDR2 SYDVKM. V dropped 1 base and J dropped 0 bases, with 7 bases sitting between them. CDR3 region: CASSLFGSSYEQYF. Written as DNA, the CDR3 is TGTGCCAGCAGTTTATTCGGGAGCTCCTACGAGCAGTACTTC.

The J gene is TRBJ1-1, the V gene TRBV18, with D tentatively TRBD1 (6 bases). Germline-derived CDR1 and CDR2 are KGHSH and LQKENI. This CDR3 has 15 residues. Trimming shortened V by 2 bases and J by 1 base, and 11 bases separated the two germline ends. This chain's CDR3 is CASSPSTGKNTEAFF. The CDR3 region has the DNA TGTGCCAGCTCACCAAGCACAGGGAAGAACACTGAAGCTTTCTTT.

This clone was recorded only once. The chain has TRBV15 and TRBJ2-3; 9 bases agree with TRBD2. The J segment lost 1 base and the V segment lost 3 bases, leaving 5 bases of the junction unmatched. The length of the CDR3 is 16 residues. Germline CDR1 reads LNHNV; CDR2 reads YYDKDF (reference sequence). The CDR3 loop reads CATSSPSGARTDTQYF. CDR3 DNA sequence: TGTGCCACCAGCAGTCCTAGCGGGGCCCGCACAGATACGCAGTATTTT.

The chain uses TRBV4-1 and TRBJ2-5; TRBD2 aligns across 8 bases. The V and J ends lost 4 bases and 5 bases, in that order; junction bases with no gene match: 9. CDR1 MGHRA and CDR2 YSYEKL come from the germline V gene. This CDR3 has 15 amino acids. The CDR3 reads CASSPLAGPGETQYF. CDR3 bases: TGCGCCAGCAGCCCCCTAGCGGGTCCCGGGGAGACCCAGTACTTC.

The J gene is TRBJ2-2, the V gene TRBV18; D is ambiguous. Trimming shortened V by 0 bases and J by 0 bases, and 5 bases separated the two germline ends. There are 15 residues in the CDR3. CDR1 and CDR2 from the germline V gene are KGHSH and LQKENI. The CDR3 nucleotides read TGTGCCAGCTCACCACCCGTTGCGAACACCGGGGAGCTGTTTTTT. It is translated as CASSPPVANTGELFF.

The rearrangement joins TRBV7-2 to TRBJ2-2; 8 bases are a match to TRBD1. J was trimmed by 7 bases and V by 0 bases; bases with no gene match: 7. The germline V gene encodes CDR1 SGHTA and CDR2 FQGNSA. The CDR3 extends over 16 amino acids. CDR3 residues: CASSLAGAGGVGELFF. As DNA, the CDR3 is TGTGCCAGCAGCTTAGCGGGAGCAGGGGGCGTCGGGGAGCTGTTTTTT.

A single count supports this clone. V and J are TRBV5-4 and TRBJ2-7, with 10 bases aligning to TRBD2. The J segment lost 3 bases and the V segment lost 0 bases, leaving 9 bases of the junction unmatched. CDR3 length equals 17 residues. Germline values: CDR1 SGHNT, CDR2 YYREEE (reference sequence). CDR3 loop: CASSLAASGGHIYEQYF. The CDR3 DNA reads TGTGCCAGCAGCTTGGCGGCTAGCGGGGGCCATATCTACGAGCAGTACTTC.

Notes on this clone: A read error may produce the germline difference seen at one junction end. This chain links TRBV4-3 with TRBJ2-7; no clear D gene. This CDR3 region has 13 residues. Germline CDR1 LGHNA, CDR2 YSLEER. CDR3 in amino acids: CASSQDLPYQQYF. The CDR3 bases are TGCGCCAGCAGCCAAGATCTTCCCTACCAGCAGTACTTC.

The V and J genes are TRBV13 and TRBJ2-1; TRBD2 matches 8 bases. The trim removed 5 bases at V and 1 base at J, leaving 10 bases unmatched. Germline V gene sequence: CDR1 PRHDT, CDR2 FYEKMQ (reference sequence). CDR3 length: 17 amino acids. Here the CDR3 DNA reads TGTGCCAGCAGCCCCATAGGTCGGGGGGGTTCCTACAATGAGCAGTTCTTC. Translation gives CASSPIGRGGSYNEQFF.

This chain joins TRBV7-3 and TRBJ2-7; TRBD1 aligns across 8 bases. V lost 5 bases, J lost 0 bases, and 3 bases stayed unmatched. This CDR3 comprises 14 residues. From germline, CDR1 is SGHTA and CDR2 FQGTGA. The CDR3, as DNA: TGTGCCAGCAGCCTCACAGGGGGCTCCTACGAGCAGTACTTC. Translation gives CASSLTGGSYEQYF.

The chain combines TRBV9 with TRBJ1-3; no clear D gene. Germline CDR1 SGDLS, CDR2 YYNGEE. The CDR3 contains 15 residues. V was trimmed by 3 bases and J by 0 bases, leaving 10 bases between them. The CDR3 sequence is CASSAYSVSGNTIYF. CDR3 DNA sequence: TGTGCCAGCAGCGCCTATTCCGTCTCTGGAAACACCATATATTTT.

This chain links TRBV25-1 with TRBJ1-2; possibly TRBD1 for D (5 bases). The V end was cut by 2 bases, the J end by 4 bases, with 14 bases between. Germline lookup yields CDR1 MGHDK and CDR2 SYGVNS. The CDR3 is 15 residues long. In nucleotides, the CDR3 is TGTGCCAGCAGTGAACCGGGACTTTCGAGCTATGGCTACACCTTC. Its protein product is CASSEPGLSSYGYTF.

The J gene is TRBJ2-2, the V gene TRBV30; D is unresolved. Trimming stripped 3 bases from V and 2 bases from J, with 10 bases between. Germline V gives CDR1 GTSNPN, CDR2 SVGIG (reference sequence). This CDR3 comprises 14 residues. DNA for the CDR3: TGTGCCTGGAGGAATGCGGCTAACACCGGGGAGCTGTTTTTT. It encodes CAWRNAANTGELFF.

V usage is TRBV10-3 and J usage is TRBJ1-2; D unresolved. Germline V gene sequence: CDR1 ENHRY, CDR2 SYGVKD. This CDR3 has 14 residues. The germline V and J ends were trimmed by 0 bases and 5 bases, with 10 bases remaining between them. The CDR3 DNA is TGTGCCATCAGTGAGTCGGAGATGGTTTATGGCTACACCTTC. Residues: CAISESEMVYGYTF.

The V gene is TRBV5-5, the J gene TRBJ1-5; the D gene is possibly TRBD1 (6 bases). This CDR3 contains 15 residues. Germline-derived CDR1 and CDR2 are SGHKS and YYEKEE (reference sequence). V was cut by 4 bases and J by 4 bases, with 15 bases left in between. The CDR3 bases are TGTGCCAGCAGCCCTGGAGGGGGGGTAAATCAGCCCCAGCATTTT. It specifies CASSPGGGVNQPQHF.

The rearrangement links TRBV29-1 to TRBJ2-7; D is perhaps TRBD2 (6 bases). Trimming removed 0 bases at V and 6 bases at J, with 12 bases between. The CDR3 has 13 residues. The germline V gene has CDR1 SQVTM and CDR2 ANQGSEA. The CDR3 reads CSVEDRGSIEQYF. CDR3 coding DNA: TGCAGCGTTGAAGATCGGGGGTCGATCGAGCAGTACTTC.

The chain uses TRBV7-9 and TRBJ1-3; TRBD1 might be the D (6 bases). The germline gives CDR1 SEHNR, CDR2 FQNEAQ (reference sequence). The V end lost 6 bases, the J end lost 1 base, and 10 bases lay between the germline ends. CDR3 length equals 14 residues. The CDR3 coding sequence is TGTGCCAGCAGATCAACAGGGTCTGGAAACACCATATATTTT. This gives the protein CASRSTGSGNTIYF.

The V and J genes are TRBV6-5 and TRBJ1-5; D possibly corresponds to TRBD1 (6 bases). Germline CDR1 MNHEY, CDR2 SVGAGI. V dropped 3 bases and J dropped 4 bases, with 10 bases sitting between them. This CDR3 spans 14 amino acids. DNA for the CDR3: TGTGCCAGCAGTTATTCAGGGGAAAATCAGCCCCAGCATTTT. Its protein is CASSYSGENQPQHF.

The chain links TRBV9 to TRBJ2-1, with D tentatively TRBD2 (7 bases). The CDR3 is 15 residues long. V was shortened by 3 bases and J by 3 bases, with 13 bases between the two germline ends. Germline CDR1 and CDR2: SGDLS and YYNGEE. The CDR3 is CASSGGGALYNEQFF. CDR3 bases: TGTGCCAGCAGCGGAGGGGGGGCCCTCTACAATGAGCAGTTCTTC. Combining the CDR3 with reference TRBV9 and TRBJ2-1 gives the whole variable domain DSGVTQTPKHLITATGQRVTLRCSPRSGDLSVYWYQQSLDQGLQFLIQYYNGEERAKGNILERFSAQQFPDLHSELNLSSLELGDSALYFCASSGGGALYNEQFFGPGTRLTVL.

The chain employs TRBV5-1 and TRBJ2-7, with a weak D call TRBD2 (6 bases). Trimming pared 4 bases from V and 3 bases from J, leaving 14 bases between. CDR1 and CDR2 (germline): SGHRS, YFSETQ. There are 14 residues in the CDR3. The CDR3 reads CASSGWDSNYEQYF. The CDR3 nucleotides are TGCGCCAGCAGCGGCTGGGACTCTAACTACGAGCAGTACTTC.